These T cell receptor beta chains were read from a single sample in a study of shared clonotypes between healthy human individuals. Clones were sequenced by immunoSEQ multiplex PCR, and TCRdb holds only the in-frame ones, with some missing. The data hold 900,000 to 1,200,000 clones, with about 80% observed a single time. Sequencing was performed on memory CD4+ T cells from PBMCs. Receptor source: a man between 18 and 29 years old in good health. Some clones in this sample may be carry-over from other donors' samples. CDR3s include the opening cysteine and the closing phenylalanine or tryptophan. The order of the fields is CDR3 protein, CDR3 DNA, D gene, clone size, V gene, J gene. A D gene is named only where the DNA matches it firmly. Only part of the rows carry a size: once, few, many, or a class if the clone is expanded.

CASSLRDLPSEYF	TGTGCCAGCAGCCTCCGCGACCTGCCCTCTGAGTACTTC	-	-	TRBV27	TRBJ2-4
CASSSTWTGELFF	TGTGCCAGCAGCTCAACGTGGACCGGGGAGCTGTTTTTT	-	-	TRBV7-6	TRBJ2-2
CASSTGPSYEQYF	TGTGCCAGCAGCACCGGGCCAAGCTACGAGCAGTACTTC	-	-	TRBV7-3	TRBJ2-7
CASSQDTSGSRYEQYF	TGTGCCAGCAGCCAGGATACTAGCGGGAGTAGATACGAGCAGTACTTC	TRBD2	many	TRBV4-2	TRBJ2-7
CASSAQDLGGMDTQYF	TGTGCCAGCAGCGCGCAGGACCTCGGCGGGATGGATACGCAGTATTTT	-	-	TRBV7-9	TRBJ2-3
CATLPELAGGNEQFF	TGTGCCACTCTACCCGAACTAGCGGGAGGGAATGAGCAGTTCTTC	TRBD2	-	TRBV15	TRBJ2-1
CASSALGTSGYNEQFF	TGTGCCAGCAGCGCCCTCGGGACTAGCGGATACAATGAGCAGTTCTTC	TRBD2	-	TRBV9	TRBJ2-1
CASSIDSDRNEQYF	TGTGCCAGTAGTATCGATAGCGACCGAAACGAGCAGTACTTC	-	-	TRBV19	TRBJ2-7
CASGPGRGGRNEQFF	TGTGCTAGTGGCCCTGGAAGGGGCGGGAGGAATGAGCAGTTCTTC	TRBD2	-	TRBV12-5	TRBJ2-1
CASSLRLADTQYF	TGTGCCAGCAGTTTACGGCTAGCGGATACGCAGTATTTT	-	-	TRBV28	TRBJ2-3
CASSLAVRTGGLGSYEQYF	TGTGCCAGCAGCTTAGCGGTGAGAACAGGGGGACTGGGGTCCTACGAGCAGTACTTC	TRBD1	-	TRBV7-4	TRBJ2-7
CASRGPQGNQPQHF	TGTGCCAGCAGGGGACCCCAGGGAAACCAGCCCCAGCATTTT	-	-	TRBV6-6	TRBJ1-5
CASSPSGDGYTF	TGTGCCAGCAGCCCCTCCGGGGATGGCTACACCTTC	-	-	TRBV5-6	TRBJ1-2
CASSFGPTQETQYF	TGTGCCAGTAGTTTCGGCCCAACTCAAGAGACCCAGTACTTC	-	-	TRBV19	TRBJ2-5
CASSRGRQETQYF	TGTGCCAGCAGTAGGGGTCGACAAGAGACCCAGTACTTC	-	-	TRBV2	TRBJ2-5
CASSVASTSGSTDTQYF	TGTGCCAGCAGCGTAGCTTCGACTAGCGGGAGCACAGATACGCAGTATTTT	TRBD2	-	TRBV9	TRBJ2-3
CASSQRTDDTGELFF	TGCGCCAGCAGCCAAAGGACAGACGACACCGGGGAGCTGTTTTTT	-	-	TRBV5-1	TRBJ2-2
CASSRLAGESEQYF	TGTGCCAGCTCAAGACTAGCGGGGGAAAGCGAGCAGTACTTC	TRBD2	few	TRBV18	TRBJ2-7
CASRTQGASKNIQYF	TGTGCCAGCAGGACTCAGGGGGCATCCAAAAACATTCAGTACTTC	TRBD1	few	TRBV2	TRBJ2-4
CSATKRETQYF	TGCAGTGCTACAAAACGAGAGACCCAGTACTTC	-	-	TRBV20-1	TRBJ2-5
CASSLEAGTGRTEAFF	TGTGCCAGCAGTTTAGAGGCCGGGACAGGGAGGACTGAAGCTTTCTTT	TRBD1	-	TRBV28	TRBJ1-1
CASSPRSGRVVDTQYF	TGTGCCAGCAGCCCCCGGAGCGGGAGAGTAGTAGATACGCAGTATTTT	TRBD2	-	TRBV13	TRBJ2-3
CATSREGLAGYEQYF	TGTGCCACCAGCAGAGAAGGACTAGCGGGATACGAGCAGTACTTC	TRBD2	many	TRBV15	TRBJ2-7